The clone carrying this TCR beta chain is a singleton in its sample. Its antigen is as yet unknown. The data belong to a study of metastatic and nonmetastatic thyroid tumors. Overall study results and limits: When malignant thyroid tumors were compared with benign nodules, TCR beta diversity was reportedly significantly higher in the malignant tumors. This held in both blood and tumor samples.

Prior to thyroid surgery, none of the patients had received any treatment. TCRdb ran MiXCR on the PCR reads. The sample contains over 20,000 clones, roughly a quarter of which appear only once. V lost 2 bases and J 15 bases, leaving 20 bases between the germline ends. CDR3 length equals 15 residues. CDR1 SGHVS and CDR2 FQNEAQ come from the germline V gene. The source material was blood. The receptor was derived from a female donor with papillary thyroid cancer or a benign thyroid nodule (not recorded which). Some clones in this sample may be carry-over from other donors' samples. The chain carries TRBV7-8 and TRBJ1-6; D perhaps matches TRBD1 (6 bases). This CDR3 is CASSLNSGVITLLHF. The CDR3 nucleotides read TGTGCCAGCAGCTTAAATTCAGGGGTAATCACTCTCCTCCACTTT.